This is a list of T cell receptor beta chains from one sample in a study of blood T cell repertoires in COVID-19. The assay was immunoSEQ multiplex PCR, and TCRdb's table has in-frame clones only and misses some. The table includes about 190,000 clones, 70% to 85% detected once. The sequenced material came from peripheral blood. The receptors stem from a woman between 50 and 59 years old with acute or convalescent COVID-19. The CDR3 runs from the conserved cysteine through the conserved F or W. The order of the fields is J gene, V gene, CDR3 protein.

j_call: TRBJ2-1; v_call: TRBV7-2; cdr3_aa: CASSQASVSRGEQFF
j_call: TRBJ2-5; v_call: TRBV9; cdr3_aa: CASSPGLAGSNLQETQYF
j_call: TRBJ1-6; v_call: TRBV27; cdr3_aa: CASSPGAYIRVHF
j_call: TRBJ1-2; v_call: TRBV11-2; cdr3_aa: CASSLAGTGGRYTF
j_call: TRBJ2-1; v_call: TRBV19; cdr3_aa: CATTTSGSPYNEQFF
j_call: TRBJ2-5; v_call: TRBV9; cdr3_aa: CASSPRREPGETQYF
j_call: TRBJ2-2; v_call: TRBV18; cdr3_aa: CASSPPTQGGGELFF
j_call: TRBJ2-7; v_call: TRBV7-9; cdr3_aa: CASSFRRTGNLDEQYF
j_call: TRBJ2-7; v_call: TRBV19; cdr3_aa: CATSWGEYEQYF
j_call: TRBJ2-1; v_call: TRBV19; cdr3_aa: CASSIEGLAGNSYNEQFF